These T cell receptor beta chains were read from a single sample in a study of cytomegalovirus exposure and HLA in healthy donors. TCRdb's copy holds only in-frame clones and misses some; the assay was immunoSEQ multiplex PCR. This sample has over 150,000 clones, with more than 75% found just once. Sample: PBMCs. The source is a girl less than two years old in good health and CMV-seronegative. Each CDR3 is given with its conserved first and last residue. A D gene is named only where the DNA matches it firmly. The size field is filled for only some rows; it gives once, few, many or a size class.

.,TRBJ2-7,.,TRBV5-1,TGCGCCAGCAGGGCTACGGGGGGCCTCTCCTACGAGCAGTACTTC,CASRATGGLSYEQYF
.,TRBJ2-2,TRBD2,TRBV15,TGTGCCACCAGCAGAGATCGGGGAGACTCCGGACTAGCGGGACCCGGGGACACCGGGGAGCTGTTTTTT,CATSRDRGDSGLAGPGDTGELFF
.,TRBJ2-1,TRBD2,TRBV5-4,TGTGCCAGCAGCTCCCCCGCAGGGAGGGAGGATTACAATGAGCAGTTCTTC,CASSSPAGREDYNEQFF
.,TRBJ2-7,TRBD2,TRBV9,TGTGCCAGCAGCGGAGGACTAGCGGGAGCCTCCTACGAGCAGTACTTC,CASSGGLAGASYEQYF
.,TRBJ1-2,TRBD1,TRBV30,TGTGCCTGGAGGGGACAGGGGTTACATGGGTATGGCTACACCTTC,CAWRGQGLHGYGYTF
.,TRBJ2-7,.,TRBV19,TGTGCCAGTAGTATTAGGAGGGGCCTCCGATACGAGCAGTACTTC,CASSIRRGLRYEQYF
.,TRBJ2-7,.,TRBV29-1,TGCAGCGTTGAAGGACAGCAGGATTCCTCCTACGAGCAGTACTTC,CSVEGQQDSSYEQYF
.,TRBJ2-3,TRBD2,TRBV7-9,TGTGCCAGCAGCTTGCAGGGAGCGGGGGGTACAGATACGCAGTATTTT,CASSLQGAGGTDTQYF
.,TRBJ2-1,.,TRBV27,TGTGCCAGCAGTTTAATCCGGCTGAGCAGGGAAGGGTCCTACAATGAGCAGTTCTTC,CASSLIRLSREGSYNEQFF
once,TRBJ2-3,TRBD1,TRBV7-8,TGTGCCAGCAGCTTAGCAGGGACAGGGCTTGATACGCAGTATTTT,CASSLAGTGLDTQYF
.,TRBJ2-3,TRBD2,TRBV7-8,TGTGCCAGCAGCGTTAGCGGGAGCACAGATACGCAGTATTTT,CASSVSGSTDTQYF
once,TRBJ1-2,.,TRBV11-2,TGTGCCAGCAGCTTAGGGCGGGGTAATGGCTACACCTTC,CASSLGRGNGYTF
.,TRBJ1-1,TRBD1,TRBV25-1,TGTGCCAGCAGTGAGGGGCGATCAGGGGGGCAAGGGAGGGCTTTCTTT,CASSEGRSGGQGRAFF
.,TRBJ1-1,TRBD1,TRBV5-4,TGTGCCAGCAGCGGGACCCAGGGGGCTCGCACTGAAGCTTTCTTT,CASSGTQGARTEAFF
.,TRBJ2-7,.,TRBV4-2,TGTGCCAGCAGCCAAACAGGACACATGTACGAGCAGTACTTC,CASSQTGHMYEQYF
few,TRBJ2-3,.,TRBV5-4,TGTGCCAGCAGCTTGGTGCCCCGGGGGGCCTATAGGACAGATACGCAGTATTTT,CASSLVPRGAYRTDTQYF
.,TRBJ1-6,.,TRBV25-1,TGTGCCAGCAGTGCAGGGTCGCAATCACCCCTCCACTTT,CASSAGSQSPLHF
.,TRBJ2-3,TRBD2,TRBV18,TGTGCCAGCTCACCACCGGGTAGCGGGGGCTCTACAGATACGCAGTATTTT,CASSPPGSGGSTDTQYF
once,TRBJ1-2,TRBD1,TRBV30,TGTGCCTGGACATACGCGGGACAGCCTGCGGGCGGCTACACCTTC,CAWTYAGQPAGGYTF
.,TRBJ1-2,.,TRBV7-8,TGTGCCAGCAGCTTAAGCCCCAATCAGGGGCACTATGGCTACACCTTC,CASSLSPNQGHYGYTF
.,TRBJ2-1,TRBD2,TRBV4-2,TGTGCCAGCAGCCAAGAAATGCGGGGGTACAATGAGCAGTTCTTC,CASSQEMRGYNEQFF
.,TRBJ2-3,TRBD2,TRBV19,TGTGCCAGTACTAGCGGGGGTTGGTCAGATACGCAGTATTTT,CASTSGGWSDTQYF
.,TRBJ2-7,TRBD1,TRBV29-1,TGCAGCGCCCTCGTCGGGACAGGGAATGAGCAGTACTTC,CSALVGTGNEQYF
.,TRBJ2-3,TRBD2,TRBV7-8,TGTGCCAGCAGCCCAGTTAGTCCGAGTGGCGGGGGGGCAACAGATACGCAGTATTTT,CASSPVSPSGGGATDTQYF
.,TRBJ1-1,.,TRBV29-1,TGCAGCGTTGACAGTGGCTATGAGCGCACTGAAGCTTTCTTT,CSVDSGYERTEAFF
.,TRBJ1-5,.,TRBV11-2,TGTGCCAGCAGCTTCCCCCCCTATAGCAATCAGCCCCAGCATTTT,CASSFPPYSNQPQHF
.,TRBJ2-7,.,TRBV4-3,TGCGCCAGCAGCCAAGTCAGGGCAATCGCCCTCGAGCAGTACTTC,CASSQVRAIALEQYF
.,TRBJ2-4,.,TRBV18,TGTGCCAGCTCACCACGGGCTCCACCCAAAAACATTCAGTACTTC,CASSPRAPPKNIQYF
once,TRBJ2-3,TRBD1,TRBV6-1,TGTGCCAGCAGGAGACAGGGTACGCAGTATTTT,CASRRQGTQYF
.,TRBJ1-1,TRBD1,TRBV11-2,TGTGCCAGCAGCCGAGGGGGCTTAGATACTGAAGCTTTCTTT,CASSRGGLDTEAFF
.,TRBJ2-1,.,TRBV7-9,TGTGCCAGCAGCGTGCAGGGATCTATAACTTACAATGAGCAGTTCTTC,CASSVQGSITYNEQFF
.,TRBJ2-7,.,TRBV5-1,TGCGCCAGCAGCTTCGGGACAACCTACGAGCAGTACTTC,CASSFGTTYEQYF
few,TRBJ2-7,TRBD2,TRBV6-4,TGTGCCATCCCCTGGGGTCGGGAGGGATGGACCTACGAGCAGTACTTC,CAIPWGREGWTYEQYF
.,TRBJ2-5,.,TRBV5-1,TGCGCCAGCAGCTTCGGAGACTCCCCCCCCCGCTGCCACTTC,CASSFGDSPPRCHF
.,TRBJ2-3,.,TRBV7-7,TGTGCTAGCAGCTTAGGGGGGCCGACAGATACGCAGTATTTT,CASSLGGPTDTQYF